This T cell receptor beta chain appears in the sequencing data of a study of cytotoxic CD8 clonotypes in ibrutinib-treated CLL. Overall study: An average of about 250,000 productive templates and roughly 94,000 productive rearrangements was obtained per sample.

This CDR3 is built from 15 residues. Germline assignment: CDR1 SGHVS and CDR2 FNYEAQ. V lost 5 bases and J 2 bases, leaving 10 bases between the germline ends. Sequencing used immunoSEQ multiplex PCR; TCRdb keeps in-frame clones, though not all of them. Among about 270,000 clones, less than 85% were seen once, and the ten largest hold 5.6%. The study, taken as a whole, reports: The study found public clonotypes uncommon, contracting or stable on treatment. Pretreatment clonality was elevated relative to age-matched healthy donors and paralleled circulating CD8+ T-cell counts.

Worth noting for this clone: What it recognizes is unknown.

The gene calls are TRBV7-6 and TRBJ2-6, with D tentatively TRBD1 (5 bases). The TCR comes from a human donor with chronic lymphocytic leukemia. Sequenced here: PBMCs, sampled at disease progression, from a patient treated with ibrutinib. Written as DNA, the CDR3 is TGTGCCAGCAGCGTGACAGCAGCTGGGGCCAACGTCCTGACTTTC. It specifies CASSVTAAGANVLTF.